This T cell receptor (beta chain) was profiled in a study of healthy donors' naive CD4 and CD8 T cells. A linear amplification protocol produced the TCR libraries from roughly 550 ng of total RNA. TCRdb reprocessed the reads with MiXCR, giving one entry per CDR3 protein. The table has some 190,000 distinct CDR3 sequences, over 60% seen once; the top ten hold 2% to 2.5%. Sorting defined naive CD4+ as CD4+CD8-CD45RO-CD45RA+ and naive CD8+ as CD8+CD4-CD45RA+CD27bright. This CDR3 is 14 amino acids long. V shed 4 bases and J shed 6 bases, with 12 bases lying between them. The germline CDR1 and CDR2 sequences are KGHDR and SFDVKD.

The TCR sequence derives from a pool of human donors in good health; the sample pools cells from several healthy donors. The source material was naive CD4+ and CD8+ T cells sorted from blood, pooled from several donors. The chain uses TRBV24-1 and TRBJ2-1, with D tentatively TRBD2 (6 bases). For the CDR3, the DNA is TGTGCCACCAGTGACCAGACAGCGGGCAATGAGCAGTTCTTC. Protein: CATSDQTAGNEQFF.